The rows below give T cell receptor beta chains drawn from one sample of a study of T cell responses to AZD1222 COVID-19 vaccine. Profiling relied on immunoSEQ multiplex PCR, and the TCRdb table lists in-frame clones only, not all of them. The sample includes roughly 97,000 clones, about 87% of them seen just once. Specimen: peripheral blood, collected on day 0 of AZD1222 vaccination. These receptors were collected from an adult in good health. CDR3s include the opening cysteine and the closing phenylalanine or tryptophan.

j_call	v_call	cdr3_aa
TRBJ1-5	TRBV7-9	CASSLDNQPQHF
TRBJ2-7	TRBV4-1	CASSLDMKWEQYF
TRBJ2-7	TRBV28	CASSSPGTVSYEQYF
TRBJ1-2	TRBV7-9	CASSLDLGGYTF
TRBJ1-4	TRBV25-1	CASIPGTGNEKLFF
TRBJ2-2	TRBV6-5	CASRPGLRSTGELFF
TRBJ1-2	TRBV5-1	CASSLTANYGYTF
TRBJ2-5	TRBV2	CAIALGAPETQYF
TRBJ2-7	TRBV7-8	CASSALGPGLLYEQYF
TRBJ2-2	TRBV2	CASSGGHYTGELFF
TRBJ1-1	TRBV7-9	CASSLYSGAGEAFF
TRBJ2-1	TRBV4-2	CASSRLGQGEEQFF
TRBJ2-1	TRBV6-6	CASSKIAGGHNEQFF
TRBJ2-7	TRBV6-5	CASSLVGAYEQYF